The 17 T cell receptor beta chains below all came from one sample that was sequenced in a study of kidney transplant recipient with SARS-CoV-2 infection. TCRdb redid the calling of the reads with MiXCR, one entry per CDR3 protein. The data show some 220,000 distinct CDR3 sequences, more than 25% seen once. Sequences were derived from a blood sample, sampled at baseline and on roughly day 120 from a kidney transplant recipient. All receptors derive from a young adult male patient who had COVID-19 and was a kidney transplant recipient. Some of these T cells may belong to the graft donor.

This clonotype was seen a few times. The J gene is TRBJ2-1, the V gene TRBV10-3; no definite D call. The CDR3 length is 13 residues. V lost 0 bases and J lost 9, with 9 bases in between. Per germline, CDR1 ENHRY and CDR2 SYGVKD. The CDR3 spells CAISESPRFEQFF. DNA for the CDR3: TGTGCCATCAGTGAGTCCCCCCGGTTTGAGCAGTTCTTC.

The table lists this clonotype with many counts. The rearrangement joins TRBV5-4 to TRBJ2-7; D unresolved. The CDR3 extends over 11 amino acids. Germline V gene sequence: CDR1 SGHNT, CDR2 YYREEE (reference sequence). Deletions cut 4 bases from V and 0 bases from J, with 2 bases between. The CDR3 bases are TGTGCCAGCAGCAACTCCTACGAGCAGTACTTC. This sequence encodes CASSNSYEQYF.

CDR3 in DNA: TGTGCCAGCAGCACTAAATGTGAATCTCGAAAGACCTGTGGCTACACCTTC. This sequence encodes CASSTKCESRKTCGYTF. This rearrangement joins TRBV7-6 to TRBJ1-2; D not resolved. The CDR3 loop spans 17 amino acids. Trimming shortened V by 5 bases and J by 7 bases, and 26 bases separated the two germline ends. Germline V gene sequence: CDR1 SGHVS, CDR2 FNYEAQ.

This clonotype appeared many times. V and J are TRBV3-1 and TRBJ1-2; D unclear. Trimming took 5 bases from V and 4 from J, leaving 23 bases between them. This CDR3 contains 17 residues. CDR1 and CDR2 (germline): LGHDT, YNNKEL (reference sequence). The CDR3 DNA reads as TGTGCCAGCAGCAATTGGCTCACCCTTCGAAAGACCTATGGCTACACCTTC. It codes for CASSNWLTLRKTYGYTF. Full variable domain (outside the CDR3, taken from reference TRBV3-1 and TRBJ1-2): DTAVSQTPKYLVTQMGNDKSIKCEQNLGHDTMYWYKQDSKKFLKIMFSYNNKELIINETVPNRFSPKSPDKAHLNLHINSLELGDSAVYFCASSNWLTLRKTYGYTFGSGTRLTVV.

This clonotype was recorded many times. V is TRBV15 and J is TRBJ1-6; no definite D call. This CDR3 has 13 amino acids. The germline gives CDR1 LNHNV, CDR2 YYDKDF (reference sequence). V was clipped by 5 bases and J by 10 bases, with 12 bases between them. The CDR3: CATSGARGSPLHF. The DNA of the CDR3 is TGTGCCACCAGCGGCGCCCGGGGATCACCCCTCCACTTT.

This clonotype was seen many times. The rearrangement uses TRBV4-3 and TRBJ1-2, with D unresolved. V shed 5 bases and J shed 4 bases, with 23 bases lying between them. This CDR3 has 17 residues. Germline V gene data show CDR1 as LGHNA and CDR2 as YSLEER. The CDR3 protein is CASSGIRRRRKTYGYTF. The DNA for the CDR3 is TGCGCCAGCAGCGGAATCAGAAGACGTCGAAAGACCTATGGCTACACCTTC.

This clonotype was counted a few times. The chain employs TRBV5-1 and TRBJ2-3, with D tentatively TRBD2 (6 bases). Germline values: CDR1 SGHRS, CDR2 YFSETQ. Trimming stripped 4 bases from V and 0 bases from J, with 9 bases between. CDR3 length: 14 residues. CDR3 in DNA: TGCGCCAGCAGCCTGGGAGGAAGCACAGATACGCAGTATTTT. Protein sequence: CASSLGGSTDTQYF.

Concerning this clonotype itself: A read error may account for a junction end that differs from germline. This chain uses TRBV4-2 with TRBJ1-4; D uncertain. The CDR3 consists of 16 residues. CDR1 and CDR2 from the germline V gene are LGHNA and YNFKEQ. The CDR3 spells CASSQDPGATNEKLLF. CDR3 bases: TGTGCCAGCAGCCAAGATCCCGGCGCAACTAATGAAAAACTGCTTTTT.

Points on this clonotype: This may be a read error, as it is one base from a much larger clone. The CDR3 coding sequence is TGCGCCAGCAGTCCGACTTTAAACAATGGGCAGTTCTTC. Its translation: CASSPTLNNGQFF. V and J are TRBV10-2 and TRBJ2-4; D is unresolved. The DNA end is more similar to TRBJ2-1, so the J call may be wrong. The CDR3 is 13 residues long. Germline-derived CDR1 and CDR2 are WSHSY and SAAADI.

The chain links TRBV9 to TRBJ1-1; TRBD1 matches 9 bases. Unmatched junction bases numbered 11, after V lost 0 bases and J lost 5 bases. Looked up from germline, CDR1 is SGDLS and CDR2 is YYNGEE. The CDR3 runs to 17 residues. CDR3 DNA sequence: TGTGCCAGCAGCGTAGGGGACGATTCGACAGGGGGGACTGAAGCTTTCTTT. It is translated as CASSVGDDSTGGTEAFF.

A word on this clonotype: This may stem from a read error, because a much larger clone lies one nucleotide away. The rearrangement joins TRBV3-1 to TRBJ1-1; D is unclear. Looked up from germline, CDR1 is LGHDT and CDR2 is YNNKEL (reference sequence). The ends were cut back, 5 bases at V and 4 bases at J, with 23 bases in the middle. The CDR3 spans 17 residues. The CDR3 region is CASSARDPISIRTEAFF. In DNA form, the CDR3 reads TGTGCCAGCAGCGCTAGGGATCCCATTTCAATTCGCACTGAAGCTTTCTTT.

To note about this clonotype: This may be a read error, as it is one base from a much larger clone. This rearrangement joins TRBV19 to TRBJ1-5; 9 nucleotides align to TRBD1. The CDR3 loop spans 16 amino acids. CDR1 and CDR2 (germline): LNHDA, SQIVND (reference sequence). CDR3 protein: CASGIQGTGKNQPQHF. Here the CDR3 DNA reads TGTGCCAGTGGTATCCAGGGGACAGGGAAGAATCAGCCCCAGCATTTT.

This clonotype was observed at least ten times. The chain employs TRBV5-1 and TRBJ1-4, with no clear D. Trimming shortened V by 0 bases and J by 6 bases, and 9 bases separated the two germline ends. This CDR3 region has 14 residues. Germline V lookup: CDR1 SGHRS, CDR2 YFSETQ. The CDR3 loop reads CASSLAEGYEKLFF. CDR3 DNA: TGCGCCAGCAGCTTGGCCGAGGGTTATGAAAAACTGTTTTTT.

The V call is TRBV20-1, the J call TRBJ2-1; 11 bases fit TRBD2. The CDR3 spans 16 residues. V trimming: 2 bases; J trimming: 7 bases; junction bases outside the gene matches: 10. CDR1 and CDR2 (germline): DFQATT, SNEGSKA (reference sequence). The CDR3: CSARPLAGGPRNEQFF. The CDR3 coding sequence is TGCAGTGCTAGACCCTTAGCGGGAGGGCCACGGAATGAGCAGTTCTTC.

This clonotype came up many times. This rearrangement joins TRBV2 to TRBJ1-1; TRBD1 matches at 7 bases. J was trimmed by 4 bases and V by 6 bases; bases with no gene match: 8. The CDR3 runs 14 residues. The germline V gene encodes CDR1 SNHLY and CDR2 FYNNEI. The CDR3 DNA reads as TGTGCCAGCAGCCCCGACAGGGTTGGCACTGAAGCTTTCTTT. Translating it yields CASSPDRVGTEAFF.

This clonotype showed up many times. The chain couples TRBV27 to TRBJ1-6; D is ambiguous. Germline CDR1 reads MNHEY; CDR2 reads SMNVEV (reference sequence). The CDR3 has 11 amino acids. V was pared by 10 bases and J by 10 bases, with 11 bases between. The CDR3, as DNA: TGTGCCACCGGAGTGGGGTCACCCCTCCACTTT. Protein sequence: CATGVGSPLHF.

This clonotype was detected many times. The chain recombines TRBV15 with TRBJ1-5, with D perhaps matching TRBD1 (5 bases). The CDR3 extends over 17 amino acids. Between the trimmed V and J ends, which lost 1 base and 5 bases, there was a span of 18 bases. Germline V CDR1 and CDR2: LNHNV, YYDKDF (reference sequence). For the CDR3, the DNA is TGTGCCACCAGCAGAGGGACATCGGTTAATCTGGATCAGCCCCAGCATTTT. Encoded protein: CATSRGTSVNLDQPQHF. Drawing the rest from reference TRBV15 and TRBJ1-5, the complete variable domain is DAMVIQNPRYQVTQFGKPVTLSCSQTLNHNVMYWYQQKSSQAPKLLFHYYDKDFNNEADTPDNFQSRRPNTSFCFLDIRSPGLGDTAMYLCATSRGTSVNLDQPQHFGDGTRLSIL.